In its sample, the clone carrying this T cell receptor beta chain was seen many times. Its antigen is as yet unknown. The CDR3 runs to 14 residues. V was pared by 5 bases and J by 6 bases, with 14 bases between. Blood was drawn at first hyperthyroidism diagnosis, before any ophthalmopathy symptoms. From more than 9.5 ml of fresh peripheral blood, PBMCs were isolated. There were TCR beta CDR3 regions amplified from RNA transcripts. In the first-round RT-PCR of the TCR CDR3, the HTBI primer set was used. Each CDR3 protein gets one entry after TCRdb re-called the multiplex PCR reads with MiXCR. The sample comprises hundreds of thousands of distinct CDR3 sequences, 15% to 19% of which are singletons, and 25% to 30% rests with the top ten. These data are taken from a study of T cells in Graves' hyperthyroidism and ophthalmopathy. Points from the study as a whole: Blood samples included most of the expanded thyroid clonotypes exceeding 0.001.

The chain has TRBV12-3 or TRBV12-4 and TRBJ2-1; D might be TRBD2 (6 bases). The sample consisted of blood. The sequence came from a woman younger than 35 with Graves' hyperthyroidism that later progressed to Graves' ophthalmopathy. DNA of the CDR3: TGTGCCAGCAGTAGGCCAGGAGGGTTCAATGAGCAGTTCTTC. This gives the protein CASSRPGGFNEQFF.